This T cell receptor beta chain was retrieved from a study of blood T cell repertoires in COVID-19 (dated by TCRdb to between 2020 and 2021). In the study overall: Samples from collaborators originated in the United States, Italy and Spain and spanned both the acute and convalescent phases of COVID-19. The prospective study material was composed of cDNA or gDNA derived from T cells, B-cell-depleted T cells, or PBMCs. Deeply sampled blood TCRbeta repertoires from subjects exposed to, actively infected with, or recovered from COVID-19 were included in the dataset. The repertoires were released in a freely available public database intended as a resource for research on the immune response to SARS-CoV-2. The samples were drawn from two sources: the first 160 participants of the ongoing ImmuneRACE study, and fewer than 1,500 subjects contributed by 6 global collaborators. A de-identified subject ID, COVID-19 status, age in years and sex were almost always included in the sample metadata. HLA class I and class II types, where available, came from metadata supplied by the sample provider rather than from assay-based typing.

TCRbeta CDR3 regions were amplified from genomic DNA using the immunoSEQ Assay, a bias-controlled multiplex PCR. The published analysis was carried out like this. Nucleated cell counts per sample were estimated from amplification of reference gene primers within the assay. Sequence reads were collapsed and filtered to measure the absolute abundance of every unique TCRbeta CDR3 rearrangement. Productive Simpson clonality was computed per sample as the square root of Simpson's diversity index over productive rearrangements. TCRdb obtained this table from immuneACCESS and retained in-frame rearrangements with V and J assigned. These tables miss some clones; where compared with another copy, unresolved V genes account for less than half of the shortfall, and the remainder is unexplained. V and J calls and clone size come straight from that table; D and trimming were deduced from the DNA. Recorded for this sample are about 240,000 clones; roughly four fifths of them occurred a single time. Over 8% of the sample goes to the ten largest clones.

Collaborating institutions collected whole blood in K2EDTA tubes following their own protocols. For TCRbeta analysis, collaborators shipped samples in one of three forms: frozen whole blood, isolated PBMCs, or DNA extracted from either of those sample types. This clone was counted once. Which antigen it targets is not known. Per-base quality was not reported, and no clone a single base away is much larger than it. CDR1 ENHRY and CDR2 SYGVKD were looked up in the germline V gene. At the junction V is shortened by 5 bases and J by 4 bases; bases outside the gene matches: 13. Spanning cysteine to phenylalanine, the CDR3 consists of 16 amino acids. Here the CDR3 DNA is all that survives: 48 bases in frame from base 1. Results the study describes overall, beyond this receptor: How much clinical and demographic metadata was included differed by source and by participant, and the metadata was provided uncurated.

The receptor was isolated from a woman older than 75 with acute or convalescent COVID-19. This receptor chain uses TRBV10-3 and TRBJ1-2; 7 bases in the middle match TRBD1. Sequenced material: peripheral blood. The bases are TGTGCCATCAGTACTACCGGCCCCAGGGGGGTCTATGGCTACACCTTC. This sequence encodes CAISTTGPRGVYGYTF.